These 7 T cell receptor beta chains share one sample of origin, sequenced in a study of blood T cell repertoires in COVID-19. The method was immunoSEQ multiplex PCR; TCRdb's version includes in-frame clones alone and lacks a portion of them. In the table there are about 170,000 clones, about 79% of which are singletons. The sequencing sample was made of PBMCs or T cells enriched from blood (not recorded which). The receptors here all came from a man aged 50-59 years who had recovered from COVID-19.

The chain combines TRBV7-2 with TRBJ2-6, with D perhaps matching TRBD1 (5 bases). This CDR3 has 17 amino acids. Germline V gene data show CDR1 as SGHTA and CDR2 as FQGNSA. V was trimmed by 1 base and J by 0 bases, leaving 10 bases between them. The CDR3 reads CASSLGQTYSGANVLTF. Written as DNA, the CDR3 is TGTGCCAGCAGCTTAGGACAGACATACTCTGGGGCCAACGTCCTGACTTTC.

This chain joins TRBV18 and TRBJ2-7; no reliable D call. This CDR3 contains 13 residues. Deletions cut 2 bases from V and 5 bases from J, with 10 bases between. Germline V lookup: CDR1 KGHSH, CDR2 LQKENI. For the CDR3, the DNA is TGTGCCAGCTCACCAATCGAGTCCCACGAGCAGTACTTC. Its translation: CASSPIESHEQYF.

CDR3 loop: CASSPTWGGLFNEQFF. The CDR3 coding sequence is TGTGCCAGCAGCCCCACATGGGGGGGGTTGTTCAATGAGCAGTTCTTC. The V call is TRBV14, the J call TRBJ2-1, with 7 bases that match TRBD2. With 4 bases clipped from V and 6 bases from J, the junction kept 12 bases outside the gene matches. The CDR3 is made up of 16 amino acids. CDR1 is SGHDN, CDR2 FVKESK, per germline.

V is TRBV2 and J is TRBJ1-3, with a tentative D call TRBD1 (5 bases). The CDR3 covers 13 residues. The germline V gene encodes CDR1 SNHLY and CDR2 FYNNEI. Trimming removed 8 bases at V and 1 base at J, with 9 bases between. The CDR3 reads CASGGESGNTIYF. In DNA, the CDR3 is TGTGCCAGCGGGGGGGAATCTGGAAACACCATATATTTT. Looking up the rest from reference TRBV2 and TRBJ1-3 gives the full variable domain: EPEVTQTPSHQVTQMGQEVILRCVPISNHLYFYWYRQILGQKVEFLVSFYNNEISEKSEIFDDQFSVERPDGSNFTLKIRSTKLEDSAMYFCASGGESGNTIYFGEGSWLTVV.

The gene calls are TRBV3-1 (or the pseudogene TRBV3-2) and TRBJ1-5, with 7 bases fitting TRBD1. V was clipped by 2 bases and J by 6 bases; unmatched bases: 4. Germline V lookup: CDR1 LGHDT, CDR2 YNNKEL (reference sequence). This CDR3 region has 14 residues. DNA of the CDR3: TGTGCCAGCAGCCAAAGTTACAGGGGTCAGCCCCAGCATTTT. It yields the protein CASSQSYRGQPQHF.

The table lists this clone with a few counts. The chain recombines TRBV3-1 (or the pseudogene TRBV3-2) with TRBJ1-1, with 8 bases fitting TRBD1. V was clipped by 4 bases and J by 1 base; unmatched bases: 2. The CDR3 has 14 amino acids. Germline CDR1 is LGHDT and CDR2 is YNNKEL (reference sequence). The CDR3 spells CASSPGQGNTEAFF. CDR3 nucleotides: TGTGCCAGCAGCCCTGGACAGGGGAACACTGAAGCTTTCTTT.

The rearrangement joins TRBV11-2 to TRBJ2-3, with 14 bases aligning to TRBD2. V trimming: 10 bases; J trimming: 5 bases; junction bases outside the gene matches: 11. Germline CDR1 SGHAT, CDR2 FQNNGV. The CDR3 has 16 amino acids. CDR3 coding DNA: TGTGCCACGGCCCAGGGACTAGCGGGGGCGGGAGATACGCAGTATTTT. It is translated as CATAQGLAGAGDTQYF.